The 26 T cell receptor beta chains given below trace back to one sample, sequenced in a study of beta chain features in type 1 diabetes. Reverse transcribing all isolated RNA meant expressed TCRB transcripts were sequenced. Profiled with immunoSEQ multiplex PCR; TCRdb holds only in-frame clones, not every one. Found here are a few hundred thousand clones, around 15% of them singletons; the top ten hold approximately 6.7%. Source material: central memory CD4+ T cells from blood. These TCRs come from a young man in good health.

This clone was seen a few times. The chain combines TRBV11-2 with TRBJ2-5, with D possibly being TRBD1 (7 bases). With 5 bases removed from V and 5 bases from J, the gap between germline ends came to 15 bases. From germline, CDR1 is SGHAT and CDR2 FQNNGV. The CDR3 loop spans 14 amino acids. The CDR3 protein is CASSVLQGRETQYF. Here the CDR3 DNA reads TGTGCCAGCAGCGTACTACAGGGGAGGGAGACCCAGTACTTC.

This clone was found many times. The V call is TRBV6-1, the J call TRBJ1-4; D is uncertain. This CDR3 spans 15 amino acids. V lost 6 bases to trimming and J lost 11 bases, with 22 bases between them. Per germline, CDR1 MNHNS and CDR2 SASEGT. The CDR3 sequence: CASSQRTDPRVKLFF. The CDR3 coding sequence is TGTGCCAGCAGCCAACGGACGGATCCCCGGGTGAAACTGTTTTTT.

The chain has TRBV6-1 and TRBJ1-2; D is uncertain. V dropped 8 bases and J dropped 5 bases, with 12 bases sitting between them. The germline V gene has CDR1 MNHNS and CDR2 SASEGT. This CDR3 has 12 residues. The CDR3 protein is CASGKALYGYTF. In nucleotides, the CDR3 is TGTGCCAGCGGGAAGGCCCTTTATGGCTACACCTTC.

This chain uses TRBV11-3 with TRBJ2-2; 9 bases map to TRBD2. The CDR3 covers 15 residues. The germline V gene encodes CDR1 SGHNT and CDR2 YENEEA. Trimming at V came to 5 bases and at J to 3 bases, leaving 4 bases not matched to a gene. DNA of the CDR3: TGTGCCAGCAGCGCCCGGACTAGCGACACCGGGGAGCTGTTTTTT. The encoded protein is CASSARTSDTGELFF. The whole variable domain, remainder taken from reference TRBV11-3 and TRBJ2-2, is EAGVVQSPRYKIIEKKQPVAFWCNPISGHNTLYWYLQNLGQGPELLIRYENEEAVDDSQLPKDRFSAERLKGVDSTLKIQPAELGDSAVYLCASSARTSDTGELFFGEGSRLTVL.

This clone occurred a few times. This rearrangement joins TRBV5-1 to TRBJ2-2, with D unresolved. This CDR3 region has 17 residues. CDR1 and CDR2 (germline): SGHRS, YFSETQ. Trimming removed 0 bases from V and 1 base from J, with 13 bases in between. This CDR3 is CASSLDLSTMNTGELFF. The CDR3, as DNA: TGCGCCAGCAGCTTGGATCTGTCAACTATGAACACCGGGGAGCTGTTTTTT.

The chain carries TRBV20-1 and TRBJ2-7; D is unclear. This CDR3 spans 10 amino acids. Trimming shortened V by 6 bases and J by 7 bases, and 10 bases separated the two germline ends. Looked up from germline, CDR1 is DFQATT and CDR2 is SNEGSKA (reference sequence). CDR3 region: CSALYGEQYF. CDR3 DNA: TGCAGTGCCCTATATGGGGAGCAGTACTTC.

Only a few counts were recorded for this clone. The genes are TRBV19 and TRBJ2-1; TRBD2 agrees at 8 bases. After removal of 6 bases from V and 3 bases from J, the junction contained 10 bases not matched to a gene. The CDR3 runs 16 residues. Per the germline V gene, CDR1 is LNHDA and CDR2 is SQIVND (reference sequence). CDR3 region: CASSPFRGGIYNEQFF. The CDR3 nucleotides are TGTGCCAGTAGCCCTTTCCGGGGGGGGATCTACAATGAGCAGTTCTTC.

The chain uses TRBV7-3 and TRBJ1-3; D uncertain. Germline V lookup: CDR1 SGHTA, CDR2 FQGTGA. V lost 4 bases and J lost 0, with 16 bases in between. CDR3 length: 17 amino acids. For the CDR3, the DNA is TGTGCCAGCAGCTCCCTCTCTAGAACAAACTCTGGAAACACCATATATTTT. Translating it yields CASSSLSRTNSGNTIYF.

This clone appeared a few times. Other DNA variants within this sample encode the same CDR3. The chain recombines TRBV20-1 with TRBJ2-5; D uncertain. Germline V gene data show CDR1 as DFQATT and CDR2 as SNEGSKA (reference sequence). Trimming shortened V by 5 bases and J by 1 base, and 5 bases separated the two germline ends. CDR3 length: 11 amino acids. The CDR3 spells CSALGQETQYF. The CDR3 DNA reads as TGCAGTGCTCTTGGCCAAGAGACCCAGTACTTC.

The sample holds a few counts of this clone. The chain joins TRBV11-3 to TRBJ2-3; 11 bases fit TRBD2. CDR3 length: 14 residues. Germline CDR1 reads SGHNT; CDR2 reads YENEEA. Trimming took 6 bases from V and 4 from J; bases not matched to a gene: 3. The CDR3 nucleotides read TGTGCCAGCAGTCCGGGACTAGCGGCAGATACGCAGTATTTT. Amino acid sequence: CASSPGLAADTQYF. The full variable domain, rest sourced from reference TRBV11-3 and TRBJ2-3, is EAGVVQSPRYKIIEKKQPVAFWCNPISGHNTLYWYLQNLGQGPELLIRYENEEAVDDSQLPKDRFSAERLKGVDSTLKIQPAELGDSAVYLCASSPGLAADTQYFGPGTRLTVL.

This chain joins TRBV10-3 and TRBJ1-1; TRBD1 matches 7 bases. The germline CDR1 and CDR2 sequences are ENHRY and SYGVKD. This CDR3 has 14 residues. J lost 5 bases, V lost 4 bases, and 7 bases had no gene match. Here the CDR3 reads CAISANRGETEAFF. CDR3 bases: TGTGCCATCAGTGCAAACAGGGGTGAGACTGAAGCTTTCTTT.

The rearrangement joins TRBV30 to TRBJ2-7, with TRBD2 matching over 7 bases. Germline V gene sequence: CDR1 GTSNPN, CDR2 SVGIG (reference sequence). V trimming: 2 bases; J trimming: 5 bases; junction bases outside the gene matches: 12. This CDR3 has 15 residues. CDR3 residues: CAWSSLRDYGNEQYV. CDR3 sequence (DNA): TGTGCCTGGAGTTCTCTCCGGGACTACGGGAACGAGCAGTACGTC.

This clone has just a few counts. The chain combines TRBV7-2 with TRBJ2-7, with 8 bases aligning to TRBD2. Per germline, CDR1 SGHTA and CDR2 FQGNSA. The CDR3 has 15 amino acids. V gave up 0 bases and J gave up 2 bases; unmatched junction bases: 3. The DNA for the CDR3 is TGTGCCAGCAGCTTAGCCGCGGGGGGCGCCTACGAGCAGTACGTC. Translating gives CASSLAAGGAYEQYV.

In this sample, this clone turned up a few times. The chain links TRBV6-5 to TRBJ2-5, with 12 bases matching TRBD1. CDR1 and CDR2 (germline): MNHEY, SVGAGI. The CDR3 runs to 16 residues. The trim removed 3 bases at V and 5 bases at J, leaving 7 bases unmatched. As DNA, the CDR3 is TGTGCCAGCAGTTATTCCGGGACAGGGGGCCGGGAGACCCAGTACTTC. This sequence encodes CASSYSGTGGRETQYF.

This clone was seen only a few times. The chain carries TRBV5-4 and TRBJ2-3, with 8 bases lining up with TRBD2. The germline V gene encodes CDR1 SGHNT and CDR2 YYREEE (reference sequence). V was pared by 4 bases and J by 6 bases, with 13 bases of the junction left unmatched. The CDR3 covers 16 residues. CDR3 coding DNA: TGTGCCAGCAGCCTCACGGGGGGGGGCCTGTCGGATACGCAGTATTTT. Its translation: CASSLTGGGLSDTQYF.

This clone was detected only a few times. This chain uses TRBV19 with TRBJ1-1, with D possibly TRBD1 on 6 matching bases. Germline CDR1 is LNHDA and CDR2 is SQIVND (reference sequence). V was pared by 5 bases and J by 1 base, with 8 bases between. This CDR3 is built from 13 residues. In DNA form, the CDR3 reads TGTGCCAGTAGTCTACAGGGGAACACTGAAGCTTTCTTT. Translation gives CASSLQGNTEAFF.

The gene calls are TRBV6-5 and TRBJ2-1; 7 bases map to TRBD2. The CDR3 runs 15 residues. CDR1 is MNHEY and CDR2 is SVGAGI in the germline V gene. The V segment lost 7 bases and the J segment 4 bases; nucleotides outside the gene matches: 10. As DNA, the CDR3 is TGTGCCAGCACCCCGAGGCTAGCGGCTTACAATGAGCAGTTCTTC. The encoded protein is CASTPRLAAYNEQFF.

This clone turned up a few times. The chain couples TRBV7-6 to TRBJ2-7; a possible D gene is TRBD2 (6 bases). Germline V gives CDR1 SGHVS, CDR2 FNYEAQ. The CDR3 has 19 residues. The V gene lost 5 bases and the J gene lost 0 bases, with 26 bases spanning the gap. The CDR3 DNA follows: TGTGCCAGCAGCCCCACCTCGGGGGTGGTACAGTTAAACTCCTACGAGCAGTACTTC. This gives the protein CASSPTSGVVQLNSYEQYF.

This clone was seen only a few times. This chain connects TRBV4-3 to TRBJ2-1, with TRBD2 identical over 9 bases. The germline gives CDR1 LGHNA, CDR2 YSLEER. Trimming cost V 0 bases and J 6 bases; bases outside gene matches: 6. The CDR3 is 16 amino acids. The CDR3 DNA reads as TGCGCCAGCAGCCAAGAACCGACTAGCGGAGTCAATGAGCAGTTCTTC. It yields the protein CASSQEPTSGVNEQFF.

This clone was detected only a few times. The chain recombines TRBV4-3 with TRBJ2-6, with 9 positions matching TRBD1. Germline loops: CDR1 LGHNA, CDR2 YSLEER. The CDR3 spans 15 residues. V was pared by 4 bases and J by 8 bases, with 6 bases of the junction left unmatched. The CDR3 region has the DNA TGCGCCAGCAGCCCTGGGACAGGGCAGACCAACGTCCTGACTTTC. Its protein product is CASSPGTGQTNVLTF.

This clone was picked up a small number of times. As DNA, the CDR3 is TGTGCCAGCAGTTGGAGTAGCGGCCAAGAGACCCAGTACTTC. Translating it yields CASSWSSGQETQYF. The V call is TRBV2, the J call TRBJ2-5; tentative D call: TRBD2 (6 bases). This CDR3 has 14 residues. Trimming took off 5 bases at V and 1 base at J, with 11 bases between the two ends. The V gene's germline CDR1 is SNHLY and CDR2 FYNNEI.

This clone was counted at least ten times. The rearrangement links TRBV19 to TRBJ2-1, with a tentative D call TRBD1 (6 bases). Germline V gene data show CDR1 as LNHDA and CDR2 as SQIVND (reference sequence). CDR3 size: 14 residues. Trimming removed 4 bases at V and 7 bases at J, with 14 bases between. The CDR3 sequence is CASSRMQGLNEQFF. The CDR3 DNA is TGTGCCAGTAGTAGGATGCAGGGGCTGAATGAGCAGTTCTTC.

In this sample, this clone turned up a few times. The chain joins TRBV11-2 to TRBJ1-3; D uncertain. CDR1 is SGHAT, CDR2 FQNNGV, per germline. V was pared by 4 bases and J by 0 bases, with 7 bases between. There are 14 residues in the CDR3. CDR3 in amino acids: CASSSSTSGNTIYF. CDR3 nucleotide sequence: TGTGCCAGCAGCTCCTCGACCTCTGGAAACACCATATATTTT.

This clone was seen a handful of times. The gene calls are TRBV6-5 and TRBJ2-1; 8 nucleotides align to TRBD1. Germline V gene sequence: CDR1 MNHEY, CDR2 SVGAGI. This CDR3 spans 15 amino acids. J lost 9 bases, V lost 7 bases, and 14 bases had no gene match. In DNA form, the CDR3 reads TGTGCCAGCACCGAAGGGGGCCAGGGGGCACGTGAGCAGTTCTTC. Its translation: CASTEGGQGAREQFF.

This clone appeared many times. The V and J genes are TRBV10-2 and TRBJ2-3; 11 bases fit TRBD2. The CDR3 covers 16 residues. CDR1 is WSHSY, CDR2 SAAADI, per germline. Trimming took 4 bases from V and 3 from J; bases not matched to a gene: 6. The CDR3 coding sequence is TGCGCCAGCAGTGGGGCACTAGCGGGAGTTACAGATACGCAGTATTTT. Protein sequence: CASSGALAGVTDTQYF.

The chain uses TRBV4-3 and TRBJ1-4; TRBD1 might be the D (5 bases). Germline values: CDR1 LGHNA, CDR2 YSLEER. The V end lost 1 base, the J end lost 6 bases, and 12 bases lay between the germline ends. The CDR3 contains 15 residues. The DNA for the CDR3 is TGCGCCAGCAGCCAAGTGGGGGGACTGGATGAAAAACTGTTTTTT. Its translation is CASSQVGGLDEKLFF.